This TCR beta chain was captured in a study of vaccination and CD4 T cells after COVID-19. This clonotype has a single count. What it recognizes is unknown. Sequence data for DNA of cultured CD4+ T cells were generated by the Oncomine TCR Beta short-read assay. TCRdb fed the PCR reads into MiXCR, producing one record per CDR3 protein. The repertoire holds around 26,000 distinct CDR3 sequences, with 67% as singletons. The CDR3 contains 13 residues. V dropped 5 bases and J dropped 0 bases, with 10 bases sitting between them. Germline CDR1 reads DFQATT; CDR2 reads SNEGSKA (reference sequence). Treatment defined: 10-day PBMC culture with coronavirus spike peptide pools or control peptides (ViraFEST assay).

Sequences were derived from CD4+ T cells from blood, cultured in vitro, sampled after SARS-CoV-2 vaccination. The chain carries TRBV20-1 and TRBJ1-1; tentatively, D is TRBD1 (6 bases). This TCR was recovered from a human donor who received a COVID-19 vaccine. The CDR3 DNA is TGCAGTGCTGCAACAGGGATGAACACTGAAGCTTTCTTT. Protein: CSAATGMNTEAFF.